This T cell receptor (beta chain) was captured by sequencing in a study of blood T cell repertoires in COVID-19. As handled by the study authors: Nucleated cell counts were estimated from reference gene primer amplification. Here immunoSEQ multiplex PCR was the method, and the copy in TCRdb shows in-frame clones only, minus some. The DNA was the basis for D and trimming; V, J and clone size are from that table. The table includes 150,000 to 200,000 clones, just under 80% detected once. This clone has just one count. V lost 0 bases and J 1 base, leaving 10 bases between the germline ends. CDR1 and CDR2 from the germline V gene are SGHTS and YDEGEE. The CDR3 is made up of 15 amino acids.

Material: peripheral blood. J is TRBJ2-5 and V is TRBV5-8, with D possibly TRBD2 on 6 matching bases. The TCR was taken from a man aged 65-85 years with active or convalescent COVID-19. The CDR3 sequence: CASSLAFGGQETQYF. DNA for the CDR3: TGTGCCAGCAGCTTGGCGTTCGGGGGCCAAGAGACCCAGTACTTC.